This T cell receptor beta chain was retrieved from a study of shared clonotypes between healthy human individuals. Study as a whole: Plates per donor: three CD4 naive, three CD4 memory, two CD8 naive, one CD8 memory.

The CDR3 is made up of 13 amino acids. Germline V gives CDR1 SGHTA, CDR2 FQGNSA. The table came from immunoSEQ multiplex PCR; TCRdb's copy has only in-frame clones and leaves some out. The sample lists approximately 350,000 clones, under 80% occurring once. With regard to this clone: Germline is not matched at one junction end, which may reflect a read error.

The gene calls are TRBV7-2 and TRBJ2-5; no clear D. The clonotype was recovered from a man younger than 45 in good health. Sequencing used memory CD4+ T cells sorted from blood. Subset noted: CD45RA-negative fraction. The CDR3 loop reads CASTPGVQVTQYF. The DNA of the CDR3 is TGTGCCAGCACCCCAGGTGTTCAAGTGACCCAGTACTTC.